Below are 19 T cell receptor beta chains sequenced from a single sample in a study of OX40 agonist ivuxolimab in advanced cancers. Repertoires were generated with immunoSEQ multiplex PCR, while TCRdb's copy carries only in-frame clones and drops some. The sample records 60,000 to 85,000 clones, more than 75% being singletons. Sequenced here: CD4+ or CD8+ T cells sorted from blood, sampled in a trial of the OX40 agonist ivuxolimab. Receptors were obtained from an adult with an advanced solid tumor such as melanoma, head and neck, liver or kidney cancer.

The chain links TRBV27 to TRBJ1-1; no reliable D call. V was clipped by 3 bases and J by 4 bases, with 12 bases between them. Germline CDR1 MNHEY, CDR2 SMNVEV (reference sequence). The CDR3 has 14 amino acids. CDR3 nucleotide sequence: TGTGCCAGCAGTTTCCTAACCGCGGGCACTGAAGCTTTCTTT. This translates into CASSFLTAGTEAFF.

The chain is built from TRBV5-1 and TRBJ2-1; TRBD2 agrees at 7 bases. From germline, CDR1 is SGHRS and CDR2 YFSETQ. There are 16 residues in the CDR3. V was pared by 0 bases and J by 7 bases, with 10 bases of the junction left unmatched. The CDR3 loop is CASSLGASGRKNEQFF. The CDR3, as DNA: TGCGCCAGCAGCTTGGGAGCTAGCGGAAGAAAAAATGAGCAGTTCTTC.

This clone has a single count. The V call is TRBV19, the J call TRBJ1-4; D is possibly TRBD1 (5 bases). Germline V gene lookup returns CDR1 LNHDA and CDR2 SQIVND (reference sequence). The CDR3 spans 15 residues. V was shortened by 3 bases and J by 3 bases, with 11 bases between the two germline ends. CDR3 sequence (DNA): TGTGCCAGTAGTATTAAGGGGCTGGCTAATGAAAAACTGTTTTTT. Translation: CASSIKGLANEKLFF.

V is TRBV5-8 and J is TRBJ1-4; 7 nucleotides match TRBD1. Germline CDR1 and CDR2: SGHTS and YDEGEE. This CDR3 is 15 amino acids long. With V trimmed by 0 bases and J by 4 bases, 3 bases remained unmatched. CDR3 amino acids: CASSLGQGDNEKLFF. CDR3 sequence (DNA): TGTGCCAGCAGCTTGGGACAGGGAGATAATGAAAAACTGTTTTTT.

The chain joins TRBV19 to TRBJ2-1; 10 bases line up with TRBD2. The V segment lost 1 base and the J segment 9 bases; nucleotides outside the gene matches: 6. The CDR3 is 15 amino acids. The germline V gene encodes CDR1 LNHDA and CDR2 SQIVND (reference sequence). The CDR3 bases are TGTGCCAGTAGTATAGTTGCTAGCGGGGGATCTGAGCAGTTCTTC. This gives the protein CASSIVASGGSEQFF.

This clone occurred once. This chain uses TRBV5-1 with TRBJ2-3, with D tentatively TRBD1 or TRBD2 (6 bases each). Germline V gene lookup returns CDR1 SGHRS and CDR2 YFSETQ. Trimming took off 0 bases at V and 9 bases at J, with 11 bases between the two ends. The CDR3 runs to 13 residues. The CDR3 is CASSLEGGDTQYF. The CDR3 bases are TGCGCCAGCAGCTTGGAGGGGGGAGACACGCAGTATTTT.

The V and J genes are TRBV12-2 and TRBJ2-1; the table gives TRBD2 as D, unverified against the DNA. TRBV12-2 is deemed a pseudogene. The CDR3 runs to 16 residues. The CDR3 region has the DNA TGTGCAAGTCGCTTCATAGCGGGAGGGCGGTACAATGAGCAGTTCTTC. Protein: CASRFIAGGRYNEQFF.

The chain has TRBV5-6 and TRBJ2-7; no definite D call. Germline V gene data show CDR1 as SGHDT and CDR2 as YYEEEE. There are 16 residues in the CDR3. V was cut by 5 bases and J by 1 base, with 19 bases left in between. The CDR3 sequence: CASSSWMDGRSYEQYF. The CDR3 DNA reads as TGTGCCAGCAGTTCTTGGATGGACGGCCGATCCTACGAGCAGTACTTC.

The V call is TRBV7-9, the J call TRBJ1-2; 9 bases agree with TRBD1. The length of the CDR3 is 14 residues. The ends lost 7 bases at V and 4 bases at J; junction bases unmatched: 7. Germline V gives CDR1 SEHNR, CDR2 FQNEAQ (reference sequence). This CDR3 reads CASNNRGRGYGYTF. DNA for the CDR3: TGTGCCAGCAACAACAGGGGGCGCGGCTATGGCTACACCTTC.

The chain carries TRBV5-1 and TRBJ1-4, with 9 bases lining up with TRBD1. Germline assignment: CDR1 SGHRS and CDR2 YFSETQ. V trimming: 4 bases; J trimming: 4 bases; junction bases outside the gene matches: 5. The CDR3 extends over 15 amino acids. The CDR3 DNA reads as TGCGCCAGCAGCAGCGGACAGGGGAATAATGAAAAACTGTTTTTT. Translating gives CASSSGQGNNEKLFF.

The V gene is TRBV5-4, the J gene TRBJ2-3; the match to TRBD1 covers 9 bases. The V gene end was trimmed by 4 bases and the J gene end by 1 base; junction bases not matched to a gene: 4. Germline loops: CDR1 SGHNT, CDR2 YYREEE (reference sequence). CDR3 size: 15 residues. The CDR3 loop reads CASSPRDRGTDTQYF. CDR3 DNA sequence: TGTGCCAGCAGCCCGCGGGACAGGGGCACAGATACGCAGTATTTT. The full variable domain, rest sourced from reference TRBV5-4 and TRBJ2-3, is ETGVTQSPTHLIKTRGQQVTLRCSSQSGHNTVSWYQQALGQGPQFIFQYYREEENGRGNFPPRFSGLQFPNYSSELNVNALELDDSALYLCASSPRDRGTDTQYFGPGTRLTVL.

The sample holds a few counts of this clone. The chain is built from TRBV4-1 and TRBJ2-5; 8 positions agree with TRBD1. The ends lost 1 base at V and 1 base at J; junction bases unmatched: 2. CDR1 is MGHRA and CDR2 is YSYEKL in the germline V gene. This CDR3 comprises 15 residues. Here the CDR3 reads CASSQAGTGQETQYF. Here the CDR3 DNA reads TGCGCCAGCAGCCAAGCGGGGACAGGCCAAGAGACCCAGTACTTC.

The rearrangement links TRBV5-4 to TRBJ2-1; D possibly corresponds to TRBD2 (5 bases). This CDR3 is 15 amino acids long. V was cut by 6 bases and J by 9 bases, with 22 bases left in between. Germline V lookup: CDR1 SGHNT, CDR2 YYREEE (reference sequence). As DNA, the CDR3 is TGTGCCAGCACTGGGAGCTCCGGTGAGGAGGTTGAGCAGTTCTTC. This gives the protein CASTGSSGEEVEQFF.

This clone was detected only a few times. The chain employs TRBV2 and TRBJ1-6; D call uncertain. With 10 bases removed from V and 14 bases from J, the gap between germline ends came to 12 bases. Per the germline V gene, CDR1 is SNHLY and CDR2 is FYNNEI. The CDR3 runs to 10 residues. The chain's CDR3 is CATDSGTLHF. The CDR3 DNA reads TGTGCCACTGATTCTGGGACCCTCCACTTT.

The V and J genes are TRBV28 and TRBJ2-2; 7 bases agree with TRBD2. With 7 bases clipped from V and 1 base from J, the junction kept 6 bases outside the gene matches. Looked up from germline, CDR1 is MDHEN and CDR2 is SYDVKM. The length of the CDR3 is 15 residues. DNA of the CDR3: TGTGCCAGCACCACTGGGGGGGGGAACACCGGGGAGCTGTTTTTT. Translated, it gives CASTTGGGNTGELFF. The whole variable domain, remainder taken from reference TRBV28 and TRBJ2-2, is DVKVTQSSRYLVKRTGEKVFLECVQDMDHENMFWYRQDPGLGLRLIYFSYDVKMKEKGDIPEGYSVSREKKERFSLILESASTNQTSMYLCASTTGGGNTGELFFGEGSRLTVL.

This clone was recorded only once. The chain carries TRBV11-3 and TRBJ1-5; D might be TRBD1 (5 bases). CDR1 is SGHNT, CDR2 YENEEA, per germline. CDR3 length equals 17 residues. Deletions cut 0 bases from V and 6 bases from J, with 18 bases between. CDR3 amino acids: CASSLDGDAGKGQPQHF. The CDR3 DNA sequence: TGTGCCAGCAGCTTAGATGGGGACGCAGGGAAAGGTCAGCCCCAGCATTTT. Filled out from reference TRBV11-3 and TRBJ1-5, the complete variable domain reads EAGVVQSPRYKIIEKKQPVAFWCNPISGHNTLYWYLQNLGQGPELLIRYENEEAVDDSQLPKDRFSAERLKGVDSTLKIQPAELGDSAVYLCASSLDGDAGKGQPQHFGDGTRLSIL.

The chain carries TRBV7-2 and TRBJ2-5; D is possibly TRBD1 or TRBD2 (5 bases each). The CDR3 runs 14 residues. Germline CDR1 reads SGHTA; CDR2 reads FQGNSA. Trimming stripped 6 bases from V and 5 bases from J, with 16 bases between. CDR3 loop: CASSHPGRGETQYF. The CDR3 DNA is TGTGCCAGCAGTCACCCGGGGCGAGGCGAGACCCAGTACTTC.

This chain connects TRBV6-1 to TRBJ2-7; D possibly corresponds to TRBD1 (6 bases). The V end lost 4 bases, the J end lost 1 base, and 14 bases lay between the germline ends. Germline V gives CDR1 MNHNS, CDR2 SASEGT. This CDR3 region has 15 residues. DNA of the CDR3: TGTGCCAGCAGTGCGGGCCAGGGGATATCCTACGAGCAGTACTTC. It specifies CASSAGQGISYEQYF.

The chain is built from TRBV19 and TRBJ2-3, with 9 bases identical to TRBD1. The V gene's germline CDR1 is LNHDA and CDR2 SQIVND (reference sequence). J gave up 4 bases and V 5 bases, and 7 bases lay outside the gene matches. The CDR3 covers 15 residues. As DNA, the CDR3 is TGTGCCAGTAGTTGGGGGACAGGGTGGCCAGATACGCAGTATTTT. It is translated as CASSWGTGWPDTQYF. The variable domain in full, with the rest retrieved from reference TRBV19 and TRBJ2-3, is DGGITQSPKYLFRKEGQNVTLSCEQNLNHDAMYWYRQDPGQGLRLIYYSQIVNDFQKGDIAEGYSVSREKKESFPLTVTSAQKNPTAFYLCASSWGTGWPDTQYFGPGTRLTVL.